One and the same sample provided the 4 T cell receptor beta chains below, sequenced in a study of T-cell reconstitution after alpha-beta-depleted transplantation in children. Construction of the TCRbeta library involved unique molecular identifiers. TCRdb re-called the PCR reads with MiXCR, one entry per CDR3 protein. This table has over 200,000 distinct CDR3 sequences, roughly 10% appearing once. The sample here was PBMCs from the stem cell graft donor, taken from the stem cell graft. The receptors were gathered from a human donor who donated a stem cell graft to a child with acute lymphoblastic leukemia.

This chain links TRBV15 with TRBJ1-6; 7 bases match TRBD1. This CDR3 has 15 amino acids. In germline, CDR1 is LNHNV, CDR2 YYDKDF (reference sequence). V gave up 2 bases and J gave up 2 bases; unmatched junction bases: 0. DNA of the CDR3: TGTGCCACCAGCAGAACAGGGGCCTATAATTCACCCCTCCACTTT. Amino acid sequence: CATSRTGAYNSPLHF.

CDR3 loop: CASSYVDTEAFF. The DNA of the CDR3 is TGTGCCAGCAGTTACGTTGACACTGAAGCTTTCTTT. V and J are TRBV6-2 or TRBV6-3 and TRBJ1-1; D remains ambiguous. Germline V CDR1 and CDR2: MNHEY, SVGEGT. The CDR3 extends over 12 amino acids. The V and J ends lost 2 bases and 3 bases respectively, with 4 bases between them.

This rearrangement joins TRBV20-1 to TRBJ2-5, with 13 bases fitting TRBD2. The J segment lost 2 bases and the V segment lost 3 bases, leaving 9 bases of the junction unmatched. The CDR3 extends over 17 amino acids. Germline assignment: CDR1 DFQATT and CDR2 SNEGSKA (reference sequence). The CDR3 is CSASRNQGLAGQETQYF. The CDR3 DNA reads TGCAGTGCTAGTCGAAACCAGGGACTAGCGGGGCAAGAGACCCAGTACTTC.

This clonotype was seen many times. This chain's CDR3 is CASSAGLAGSSDTQYF. In nucleotides, the CDR3 is TGCGCCAGCAGCGCGGGACTAGCGGGAAGCTCAGATACGCAGTATTTT. The chain has TRBV5-1 and TRBJ2-3, with 13 bases identical to TRBD2. In germline, CDR1 is SGHRS, CDR2 YFSETQ. The CDR3 runs 16 residues. V gave up 4 bases and J gave up 4 bases; unmatched junction bases: 6.